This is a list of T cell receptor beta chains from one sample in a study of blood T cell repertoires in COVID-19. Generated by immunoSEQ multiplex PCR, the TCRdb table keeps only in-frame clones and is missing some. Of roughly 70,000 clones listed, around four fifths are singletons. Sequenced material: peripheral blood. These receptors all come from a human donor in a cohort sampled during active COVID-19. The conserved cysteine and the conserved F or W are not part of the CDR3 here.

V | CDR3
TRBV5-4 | ASSYSGRTHEQY
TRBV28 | ASRLGLPTDTQY
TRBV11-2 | ASRASGGSYEQY
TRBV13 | ASSSRDRGRGGNQPQH
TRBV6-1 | ASSELRQGPYEQY
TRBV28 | ASRKPGTANYGYT
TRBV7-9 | ASSHPGLAVYEQY
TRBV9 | ASTGQASSYNEQF
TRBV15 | ATSRGGGGETQY
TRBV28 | ASSLIGLAGGEQY